Listed here are 9 T cell receptor beta chains from one sample, sequenced in a study of T cells after somatic rescue of genetic block (dated by TCRdb to the early 2020s). The library was produced with the immunoSEQ multiplex PCR assay. TCRdb obtained this table from immuneACCESS and retained in-frame rearrangements with V and J assigned. These tables miss some clones; where compared with another copy, unresolved V genes account for less than half of the shortfall, and the remainder is unexplained. In all, the sample holds tens of thousands of clones, and about 96% of those were seen once. Under 0.095% of the sample is taken by the ten largest. The sample consisted of peripheral blood mononuclear cells (PBMCs). Every receptor here comes from a child younger than two.

The rearrangement uses TRBV5-6 and TRBJ2-2; TRBD2 matches 14 bases. V gave up 4 bases and J gave up 7 bases; unmatched junction bases: 6. CDR1 and CDR2 (germline): SGHDT, YYEEEE. This CDR3 has 16 residues. In DNA, the CDR3 is TGTGCCAGCAGCCCCGGGACTAGCGGGAGTGTCGGGGAGCTGTTTTTT. This encodes CASSPGTSGSVGELFF.

This sequence joins TRBV30 and TRBJ2-2; D not certain. Trimming cost V 0 bases and J 7 bases, with 6 bases left between them. In germline, CDR1 is GTSNPN, CDR2 SVGIG (reference sequence). The CDR3 is made up of 12 amino acids. CDR3 bases: TGTGCCTGGAGTGTATGGGGCGGGGAGCTGTTTTTT. Translated: CAWSVWGGELFF.

The chain carries TRBV5-1 and TRBJ2-5; no clear D. Trimming removed 6 bases at V and 0 bases at J, with 3 bases between. Germline V lookup: CDR1 SGHRS, CDR2 YFSETQ. The CDR3 is 11 residues long. CDR3 nucleotide sequence: TGCGCCAGCACCTACCAAGAGACCCAGTACTTC. Translation: CASTYQETQYF.

This chain uses TRBV19 with TRBJ2-5, with D perhaps TRBD2 (6 bases). Trimming took off 2 bases at V and 6 bases at J, with 13 bases between the two ends. Germline V gene data show CDR1 as LNHDA and CDR2 as SQIVND (reference sequence). The CDR3 has 14 amino acids. Written as DNA, the CDR3 is TGTGCCAGTAGTATAAGGGGCGGGATCAAGACCCAGTACTTC. It encodes CASSIRGGIKTQYF.

As DNA, the CDR3 is TGCGCCAGCAGGACAGGGGCTGAAGCTTTCTTT. Translated, it gives CASRTGAEAFF. V is TRBV5-1 and J is TRBJ1-1, with TRBD1 matching over 8 bases. The CDR3 extends over 11 amino acids. Germline CDR1 and CDR2: SGHRS and YFSETQ. With 5 bases clipped from V and 6 bases from J, the junction kept 0 bases outside the gene matches.

About this clone: The sample holds other DNA sequences that translate to the same CDR3. This chain uses TRBV9 with TRBJ1-2, with 7 bases that match TRBD1. With V trimmed by 4 bases and J by 4 bases, 1 base remained unmatched. Germline V gives CDR1 SGDLS, CDR2 YYNGEE. CDR3 size: 12 residues. This CDR3 is CASSPGGYGYTF. In DNA, the CDR3 is TGTGCCAGCAGCCCAGGGGGCTATGGCTACACCTTC.

This clone has just one count. This rearrangement joins TRBV5-4 to TRBJ2-3, with D hard to call. Germline CDR1 and CDR2: SGHNT and YYREEE (reference sequence). The CDR3 spans 16 residues. V lost 0 bases and J 0 bases, leaving 11 bases between the germline ends. CDR3 coding DNA: TGTGCCAGCAGCTTGGGGGCTAGACGAAGCACAGATACGCAGTATTTT. Its protein product is CASSLGARRSTDTQYF.

The chain has TRBV19 and TRBJ2-3, with unresolved D. Germline CDR1 reads LNHDA; CDR2 reads SQIVND (reference sequence). V was shortened by 3 bases and J by 4 bases, with 17 bases between the two germline ends. This CDR3 has 16 residues. The CDR3 here is CASSIRPPPAPDTQYF. The CDR3 DNA sequence: TGTGCCAGTAGTATTAGGCCACCCCCAGCCCCAGATACGCAGTATTTT. Looking up the rest from reference TRBV19 and TRBJ2-3 gives the full variable domain: DGGITQSPKYLFRKEGQNVTLSCEQNLNHDAMYWYRQDPGQGLRLIYYSQIVNDFQKGDIAEGYSVSREKKESFPLTVTSAQKNPTAFYLCASSIRPPPAPDTQYFGPGTRLTVL.

V and J are TRBV7-2 and TRBJ2-5, with TRBD2 matching over 9 bases. This CDR3 has 16 amino acids. V shed 7 bases, J shed 0 bases, and the junction held 9 bases outside the gene matches. Germline loops: CDR1 SGHTA, CDR2 FQGNSA. This CDR3 is CASTPGAGGYQETQYF. CDR3 nucleotides: TGTGCCAGCACCCCTGGGGCGGGAGGGTACCAAGAGACCCAGTACTTC.